The 26 T cell receptor beta chains listed next were all sequenced from one sample in a study of blood T cell repertoires in COVID-19. TCRdb keeps only in-frame clones here, not all; method: immunoSEQ multiplex PCR. In the table there are 150,000 to 200,000 clones, about 85% of which are singletons. The sequencing sample was made of peripheral blood. These receptors originate from a woman of 80 years or more with acute or convalescent COVID-19.

This chain's CDR3 is CASSPPRGEVTEAFF. DNA for the CDR3: TGTGCCAGCAGCCCCCCCAGGGGTGAAGTCACTGAAGCTTTCTTT. V usage is TRBV5-4 and J usage is TRBJ1-1; a possible D gene is TRBD1 (6 bases). From germline, CDR1 is SGHNT and CDR2 YYREEE (reference sequence). The CDR3 totals 15 residues. Trimming cost V 4 bases and J 4 bases, with 17 bases left between them.

This clone was observed a single time. The rearrangement joins TRBV10-1 to TRBJ1-3; D might be TRBD1 (5 bases). Trimming pared 5 bases from V and 2 bases from J, leaving 10 bases between. In germline, CDR1 is WNHNN, CDR2 SYGVQD (reference sequence). This CDR3 has 14 residues. CDR3 residues: CASSPDSAGNTIYF. The CDR3 DNA is TGCGCCAGCAGTCCCGACAGCGCTGGAAACACCATATATTTT.

This chain uses TRBV24-1 with TRBJ1-3; 7 nucleotides match TRBD1. Germline assignment: CDR1 KGHDR and CDR2 SFDVKD. The trim removed 5 bases at V and 3 bases at J, leaving 12 bases unmatched. CDR3 length: 17 residues. CDR3 loop: CATSVRYKGANGNTIYF. For the CDR3, the DNA is TGTGCCACCAGTGTTAGATACAAGGGGGCGAATGGAAACACCATATATTTT.

The CDR3 DNA is TGTGCCAGCAGCTTGCCTTCTGGGCAGAGGGATGGCTACACCTTC. It yields the protein CASSLPSGQRDGYTF. The V gene is TRBV5-4, the J gene TRBJ1-2; D gene uncertain. Germline V gives CDR1 SGHNT, CDR2 YYREEE (reference sequence). The length of the CDR3 is 15 residues. Between the trimmed V and J ends, which lost 1 base and 6 bases, there was a span of 16 bases.

The chain has TRBV14 and TRBJ1-4; unclear D gene. V gave up 6 bases and J gave up 7 bases, with 9 bases separating them. Germline assignment: CDR1 SGHDN and CDR2 FVKESK. The CDR3 runs to 12 residues. Written as DNA, the CDR3 is TGTGCCAGCAGAATAGAAAGTGAAAAACTGTTTTTT. It yields the protein CASRIESEKLFF.

The rearrangement joins TRBV2 to TRBJ1-5; possible D gene TRBD1, 5 bases. The V gene lost 3 bases and the J gene lost 0 bases, with 9 bases spanning the gap. The germline V gene encodes CDR1 SNHLY and CDR2 FYNNEI. This CDR3 contains 15 residues. The CDR3 DNA sequence: TGTGCCAGCAGTGACGGGGGTCATAGCAATCAGCCCCAGCATTTT. This sequence encodes CASSDGGHSNQPQHF.

The rearrangement links TRBV6-7 to TRBJ2-3; 9 nucleotides match TRBD2. TRBV6-7 is an ORF, and what it does is uncertain. This CDR3 contains 15 residues. With V trimmed by 2 bases and J by 7 bases, 7 bases remained unmatched. CDR3 in amino acids: CASSYGGTSMNTQYF. The DNA for the CDR3 is TGTGCCAGCAGTTACGGGGGGACTAGCATGAATACGCAGTATTTT.

This clone was seen just once. The chain couples TRBV5-6 to TRBJ2-7, with D maybe TRBD1 (6 bases). V was pared by 1 base and J by 3 bases, with 14 bases between. The CDR3 consists of 15 residues. CDR1 and CDR2 from the germline V gene are SGHDT and YYEEEE. CDR3 DNA: TGTGCCAGCAGCTTGCCCCAGGGGCCTTACTACGAGCAGTACTTC. Translating it yields CASSLPQGPYYEQYF. Supplemented by reference TRBV5-6 and TRBJ2-7, the full variable domain reads DAGVTQSPTHLIKTRGQQVTLRCSPKSGHDTVSWYQQALGQGPQFIFQYYEEEERQRGNFPDRFSGHQFPNYSSELNVNALLLGDSALYLCASSLPQGPYYEQYFGPGTRLTVT.

The rearrangement joins TRBV5-1 to TRBJ2-3; perhaps TRBD2 as D (6 bases). Germline-derived CDR1 and CDR2 are SGHRS and YFSETQ. Trimming shortened V by 4 bases and J by 0 bases, and 12 bases separated the two germline ends. The CDR3 is 15 residues long. The CDR3 DNA sequence: TGCGCCAGCAGCCCTTTCGGAGGGAGCACAGATACGCAGTATTTT. Its protein product is CASSPFGGSTDTQYF.

The CDR3 loop reads CASSPPGVAGYTGELFF. CDR3 in DNA: TGTGCCAGCAGCCCCCCGGGGGTAGCGGGGTACACCGGGGAGCTGTTTTTT. The rearrangement uses TRBV7-9 and TRBJ2-2; 8 positions match TRBD2. The CDR3 covers 17 residues. J lost 3 bases, V lost 5 bases, and 11 bases had no gene match. Germline assignment: CDR1 SEHNR and CDR2 FQNEAQ (reference sequence).

This chain joins TRBV5-4 and TRBJ1-2; TRBD1 matches 7 bases. Trimming cost V 0 bases and J 7 bases; bases outside gene matches: 12. Germline loops: CDR1 SGHNT, CDR2 YYREEE (reference sequence). The CDR3 totals 16 residues. Here the CDR3 reads CASSLATTGLKGGYTF. The CDR3 DNA reads TGTGCCAGCAGCTTGGCCACGACAGGGCTTAAGGGTGGCTACACCTTC. Filled out from reference TRBV5-4 and TRBJ1-2, the complete variable domain reads ETGVTQSPTHLIKTRGQQVTLRCSSQSGHNTVSWYQQALGQGPQFIFQYYREEENGRGNFPPRFSGLQFPNYSSELNVNALELDDSALYLCASSLATTGLKGGYTFGSGTRLTVV.

The chain combines TRBV7-9 with TRBJ2-1, with a possible D match to TRBD2 (6 bases). The CDR3 totals 16 residues. CDR1 is SEHNR and CDR2 is FQNEAQ in the germline V gene (reference sequence). Trimming pared 5 bases from V and 8 bases from J, leaving 22 bases between. CDR3 region: CASSPFLADTRDEQFF. For the CDR3, the DNA is TGTGCCAGCAGCCCTTTCTTAGCGGACACCCGGGATGAGCAGTTCTTC.

This clone was recorded only once. J is TRBJ1-2 and V is TRBV21-1; TRBD1, the table's D call, lacks a check against the DNA. TRBV21-1 is deemed a pseudogene. The CDR3 runs 17 residues. DNA for the CDR3: TGTGCCAGCAGCTCCCGATACTACAGGGGGATTAACTATGGCTACACCTTC. Translated, it gives CASSSRYYRGINYGYTF.

The table lists this clone with a few counts. The chain couples TRBV4-1 to TRBJ1-6; D unresolved. The V gene's germline CDR1 is MGHRA and CDR2 YSYEKL. CDR3 length: 13 amino acids. Deletions cut 3 bases from V and 7 bases from J, with 7 bases between. Written as DNA, the CDR3 is TGCGCCAGCAGCCAGTGGGCCAATTCACCCCTCCACTTT. Its protein is CASSQWANSPLHF.

This clone was observed once. The genes are TRBV5-1 and TRBJ2-3; 11 nucleotides line up with TRBD2. Trimming cost V 4 bases and J 6 bases; bases outside gene matches: 16. The CDR3 is 18 amino acids. Germline CDR1 is SGHRS and CDR2 is YFSETQ. DNA for the CDR3: TGCGCCAGCAGCAACCCCCGGGATAGCGGGAGGGCCGAGGATACGCAGTATTTT. It encodes CASSNPRDSGRAEDTQYF.

The J gene is TRBJ1-2, the V gene TRBV9; a possible D gene is TRBD1 (6 bases). This CDR3 region has 12 residues. Trimming cost V 6 bases and J 8 bases, with 14 bases left between them. Germline V gene lookup returns CDR1 SGDLS and CDR2 YYNGEE. The DNA for the CDR3 is TGTGCCAGCAAGGGACACCTCTCCGGCTACACCTTC. Protein: CASKGHLSGYTF. The full variable domain, completed using reference TRBV9 and TRBJ1-2, is DSGVTQTPKHLITATGQRVTLRCSPRSGDLSVYWYQQSLDQGLQFLIQYYNGEERAKGNILERFSAQQFPDLHSELNLSSLELGDSALYFCASKGHLSGYTFGSGTRLTVV.

The chain joins TRBV27 to TRBJ1-1, with TRBD1 identical over 7 bases. This CDR3 region has 14 residues. V shed 5 bases and J 5 bases; nucleotides not matched to a gene: 8. Germline loops: CDR1 MNHEY, CDR2 SMNVEV (reference sequence). CDR3 loop: CASSPGTEVTEAFF. The CDR3 DNA reads TGTGCCAGCAGTCCCGGGACAGAGGTGACTGAAGCTTTCTTT.

This rearrangement joins TRBV7-8 to TRBJ2-5, with 7 bases fitting TRBD2. V lost 4 bases to trimming and J lost 4 bases; unmatched junction nucleotides: 0. Germline values: CDR1 SGHVS, CDR2 FQNEAQ. The CDR3 spans 12 residues. CDR3 coding DNA: TGTGCCAGCAGCTCGGGGGGAGAGACCCAGTACTTC. Its translation: CASSSGGETQYF.

V and J are TRBV3-1 (or the pseudogene TRBV3-2) and TRBJ2-1; 12 positions match TRBD2. This CDR3 spans 17 amino acids. V gave up 0 bases and J gave up 4 bases; unmatched junction bases: 4. CDR1 is LGHDT, CDR2 YNNKEL, per germline (reference sequence). The CDR3 coding sequence is TGTGCCAGCAGCCAAGATGGCGGACTAGCGGGGTACAATGAGCAGTTCTTC. Translating it yields CASSQDGGLAGYNEQFF.

The chain couples TRBV6-2 or TRBV6-3 to TRBJ2-7, with TRBD1 as a possible D gene (6 bases). V lost 6 bases to trimming and J lost 6 bases, with 18 bases between them. Germline loops: CDR1 MNHEY, CDR2 SVGEGT. This CDR3 is built from 14 residues. The CDR3 protein is CASSPSAGAVEQYF. The CDR3 DNA sequence: TGTGCCAGCAGCCCCTCGGCAGGGGCGGTCGAGCAGTACTTC.

This clone occurred once. This sequence joins TRBV5-1 and TRBJ1-4; the D gene is possibly TRBD1 (6 bases). V lost 5 bases and J lost 3, with 14 bases in between. The CDR3 covers 15 residues. The V gene's germline CDR1 is SGHRS and CDR2 YFSETQ. CDR3 protein: CASSYRQAPNEKLFF. The CDR3 DNA sequence: TGCGCCAGCAGTTACCGACAGGCCCCTAATGAAAAACTGTTTTTT. The full variable domain, in which reference TRBV5-1 and TRBJ1-4 provide the parts outside the CDR3, is KAGVTQTPRYLIKTRGQQVTLSCSPISGHRSVSWYQQTPGQGLQFLFEYFSETQRNKGNFPGRFSGRQFSNSRSEMNVSTLELGDSALYLCASSYRQAPNEKLFFGSGTQLSVL.

This rearrangement joins TRBV7-2 to TRBJ2-1, with 9 bases aligning to TRBD1. Germline trimming cut 4 bases from V and 7 bases from J; bases unmatched to any gene: 5. The CDR3 covers 14 residues. Germline CDR1 reads SGHTA; CDR2 reads FQGNSA. In DNA, the CDR3 is TGTGCCAGCAGCTCGGACAGGGGTGTGAATGAGCAGTTCTTC. Translated, it gives CASSSDRGVNEQFF.

This sequence joins TRBV6-5 and TRBJ1-5, with a weak D call TRBD1 (6 bases). From germline, CDR1 is MNHEY and CDR2 SVGAGI. V was clipped by 6 bases and J by 2 bases, with 14 bases between them. The CDR3 length is 15 residues. DNA for the CDR3: TGTGCCAGCAGGCAGGGGCGCCCTGGCAATCAGCCCCAGCATTTT. This encodes CASRQGRPGNQPQHF.

V usage is TRBV7-2 and J usage is TRBJ1-2; TRBD1 might be the D (5 bases). CDR1 is SGHTA, CDR2 FQGNSA, per germline. With 5 bases removed from V and 4 bases from J, the gap between germline ends came to 17 bases. This CDR3 has 15 residues. CDR3 in DNA: TGTGCCAGCAGCCCACCAGGGCGTGGCGGCTATGGCTACACCTTC. Its protein product is CASSPPGRGGYGYTF.

The chain employs TRBV19 and TRBJ2-1, with 11 bases that match TRBD1. The length of the CDR3 is 16 residues. Germline lookup yields CDR1 LNHDA and CDR2 SQIVND (reference sequence). The ends lost 11 bases at V and 9 bases at J; junction bases unmatched: 18. The CDR3 sequence is CASNLDRTGGRSEQFF. In nucleotides, the CDR3 is TGTGCCTCTAACCTCGATCGGACAGGGGGCCGGAGTGAGCAGTTCTTC.

This chain links TRBV15 with TRBJ1-1; a weak D match, TRBD1 (6 bases). This CDR3 is 15 amino acids long. V was clipped by 6 bases and J by 3 bases, with 17 bases between them. Germline V gene sequence: CDR1 LNHNV, CDR2 YYDKDF (reference sequence). The CDR3 region has the DNA TGTGCCACCAGTGCCGATTCAGGGGTGGACACTGAAGCTTTCTTT. It codes for CATSADSGVDTEAFF. Variable domain in full (rest from reference TRBV15 and TRBJ1-1): DAMVIQNPRYQVTQFGKPVTLSCSQTLNHNVMYWYQQKSSQAPKLLFHYYDKDFNNEADTPDNFQSRRPNTSFCFLDIRSPGLGDTAMYLCATSADSGVDTEAFFGQGTRLTVV.